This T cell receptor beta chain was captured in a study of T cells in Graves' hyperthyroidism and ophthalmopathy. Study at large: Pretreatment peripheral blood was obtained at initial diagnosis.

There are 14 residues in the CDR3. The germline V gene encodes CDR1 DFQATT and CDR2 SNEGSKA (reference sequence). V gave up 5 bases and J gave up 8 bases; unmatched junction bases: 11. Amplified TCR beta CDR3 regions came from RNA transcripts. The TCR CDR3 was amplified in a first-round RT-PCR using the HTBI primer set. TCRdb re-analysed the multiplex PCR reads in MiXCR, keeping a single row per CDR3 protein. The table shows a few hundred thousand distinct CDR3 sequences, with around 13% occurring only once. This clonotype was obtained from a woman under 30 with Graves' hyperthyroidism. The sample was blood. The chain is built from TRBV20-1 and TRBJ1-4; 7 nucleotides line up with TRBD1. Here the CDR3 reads CSARRQGVREKLFF. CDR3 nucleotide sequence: TGCAGTGCTCGCCGACAGGGAGTTCGCGAAAAACTGTTTTTT.